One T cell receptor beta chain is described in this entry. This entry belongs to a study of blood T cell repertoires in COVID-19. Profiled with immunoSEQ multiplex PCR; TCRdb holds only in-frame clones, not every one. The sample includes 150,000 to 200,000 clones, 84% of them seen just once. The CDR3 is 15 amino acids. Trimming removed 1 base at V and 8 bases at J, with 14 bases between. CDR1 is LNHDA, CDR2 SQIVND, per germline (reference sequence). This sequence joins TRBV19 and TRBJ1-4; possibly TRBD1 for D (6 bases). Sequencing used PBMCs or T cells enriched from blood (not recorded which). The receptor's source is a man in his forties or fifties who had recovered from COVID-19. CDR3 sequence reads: CASSIAGGRQEKLFF. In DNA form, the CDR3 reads TGTGCCAGTAGTATAGCGGGGGGGCGCCAGGAAAAACTGTTTTTT.